One and the same sample provided the 18 T cell receptor beta chains below, sequenced in a study of cytomegalovirus exposure and HLA in healthy donors. PCR primers comprised 60 Vbeta and 13 Jbeta primers. Sequencing used immunoSEQ multiplex PCR; TCRdb keeps in-frame clones, though not all of them. The table has 75,000 to 90,000 clones, 78% seen once. Sample: PBMCs. The receptor source for this set is a male donor in good health and CMV-seropositive.

The chain couples TRBV5-4 to TRBJ1-4; D unclear. Per the germline V gene, CDR1 is SGHNT and CDR2 is YYREEE (reference sequence). V lost 2 bases and J 5 bases, leaving 7 bases between the germline ends. There are 13 residues in the CDR3. This CDR3 reads CASSFGENEKLFF. CDR3 in DNA: TGTGCCAGCAGCTTTGGAGAAAATGAAAAACTGTTTTTT.

The V gene is TRBV6-5, the J gene TRBJ1-3; 9 bases align to TRBD1. This CDR3 spans 16 amino acids. In germline, CDR1 is MNHEY, CDR2 SVGAGI. The J segment lost 2 bases and the V segment lost 3 bases, leaving 5 bases of the junction unmatched. The CDR3 region is CASSYGTGSAGNTIYF. The DNA of the CDR3 is TGTGCCAGCAGTTATGGGACAGGGTCGGCTGGAAACACCATATATTTT.

The chain employs TRBV5-1 and TRBJ2-7, with TRBD2 identical over 11 bases. The CDR3 sequence is 16 residues long. Germline-derived CDR1 and CDR2 are SGHRS and YFSETQ. The V and J ends lost 2 bases and 9 bases, in that order; junction bases with no gene match: 13. In nucleotides, the CDR3 is TGCGCCAGCAGCTTCATACCGACTAGCGGGAATGACGTGCAGTACTTC. Translation gives CASSFIPTSGNDVQYF.

The chain couples TRBV9 to TRBJ2-7; D possibly corresponds to TRBD2 (5 bases). There are 14 residues in the CDR3. Germline assignment: CDR1 SGDLS and CDR2 YYNGEE. V lost 0 bases and J 1 base, leaving 8 bases between the germline ends. The CDR3 sequence is CASSVATGSYEQYF. CDR3 nucleotides: TGTGCCAGCAGCGTAGCCACGGGGTCCTACGAGCAGTACTTC. The variable domain in full, with the rest retrieved from reference TRBV9 and TRBJ2-7, is DSGVTQTPKHLITATGQRVTLRCSPRSGDLSVYWYQQSLDQGLQFLIQYYNGEERAKGNILERFSAQQFPDLHSELNLSSLELGDSALYFCASSVATGSYEQYFGPGTRLTVT.

The J gene is TRBJ2-4, the V gene TRBV6-6; D might be TRBD2 (6 bases). The V end was cut by 4 bases, the J end by 6 bases, with 16 bases between. Germline V gene sequence: CDR1 MNHNY, CDR2 SVGAGI (reference sequence). CDR3 length equals 15 residues. In DNA form, the CDR3 reads TGTGCCAGCAGTTCCGTGGACTATCAACGAAACATTCAGTACTTC. Translated: CASSSVDYQRNIQYF.

The chain's CDR3 is CASSPPGSAGGYQPQHF. The CDR3 DNA sequence: TGTGCCAGCTCACCACCGGGGTCAGCAGGGGGATATCAGCCCCAGCATTTT. The chain recombines TRBV18 with TRBJ1-5; TRBD1 aligns across 7 bases. With V trimmed by 0 bases and J by 5 bases, 10 bases remained unmatched. This CDR3 has 17 residues. Germline V gene lookup returns CDR1 KGHSH and CDR2 LQKENI.

This clone was seen more than once but under ten times. The J gene is TRBJ1-2, the V gene TRBV6-1; D gene uncertain. Germline loops: CDR1 MNHNS, CDR2 SASEGT. With 2 bases removed from V and 8 bases from J, the gap between germline ends came to 21 bases. CDR3 size: 16 residues. The DNA for the CDR3 is TGTGCCAGCAGTGAAAGGGAGATCTTTAGGCCCGAGGGCTACACCTTC. Translating it yields CASSEREIFRPEGYTF.

CDR3 amino acids: CASSQQGSNTEAFF. The CDR3 bases are TGTGCCAGCAGTCAACAGGGATCGAACACTGAAGCTTTCTTT. The J gene is TRBJ1-1, the V gene TRBV9; TRBD1 is a possible D gene (6 bases). There are 14 residues in the CDR3. The V gene lost 5 bases and the J gene lost 1 base, with 12 bases spanning the gap. Per germline, CDR1 SGDLS and CDR2 YYNGEE.

This clone was counted a single time. The chain's CDR3 is CASTMMDRVEEKLFF. For the CDR3, the DNA is TGTGCCAGCACCATGATGGACAGGGTTGAAGAAAAACTGTTTTTT. The rearrangement uses TRBV7-8 and TRBJ1-4, with 8 bases lining up with TRBD1. The CDR3 covers 15 residues. The V gene's germline CDR1 is SGHVS and CDR2 FQNEAQ. Trimming at V came to 7 bases and at J to 8 bases, leaving 12 bases not matched to a gene.

A single count supports this clone. J is TRBJ2-3 and V is TRBV2; the D gene is possibly TRBD2 (6 bases). Germline CDR1 and CDR2: SNHLY and FYNNEI. V was shortened by 5 bases and J by 4 bases, with 13 bases between the two germline ends. CDR3 size: 14 residues. CDR3 protein: CASSPRDSPDTQYF. CDR3 nucleotides: TGTGCCAGCAGTCCTCGGGACTCACCAGATACGCAGTATTTT. Using reference TRBV2 and TRBJ2-3 for the parts outside the CDR3, the full variable domain is EPEVTQTPSHQVTQMGQEVILRCVPISNHLYFYWYRQILGQKVEFLVSFYNNEISEKSEIFDDQFSVERPDGSNFTLKIRSTKLEDSAMYFCASSPRDSPDTQYFGPGTRLTVL.

This clone appeared a few times. The chain combines TRBV5-1 with TRBJ2-5; 7 nucleotides agree with TRBD2. V dropped 7 bases and J dropped 5; count of bases not matched to a gene: 2. CDR1 is SGHRS and CDR2 is YFSETQ in the germline V gene. CDR3 length equals 11 residues. In DNA form, the CDR3 reads TGCGCCAGCGATAGCGGGGAGACCCAGTACTTC. Translation gives CASDSGETQYF.

The rearrangement links TRBV25-1 to TRBJ1-1, with TRBD1 as a possible D gene (6 bases). Trimming cost V 4 bases and J 0 bases, with 21 bases left between them. The CDR3 runs to 18 residues. Germline V gives CDR1 MGHDK, CDR2 SYGVNS. The CDR3 spells CASSVPGGRKGMNTEAFF. In DNA, the CDR3 is TGTGCCAGCAGTGTCCCCGGGGGGCGAAAGGGCATGAACACTGAAGCTTTCTTT.

This clone was seen just once. CDR3 DNA: TGTGCCAGCAGCTTGCTCCGGGACACGTTGAACACTGAAGCTTTCTTT. Translated: CASSLLRDTLNTEAFF. V is TRBV7-8 and J is TRBJ1-1; D perhaps matches TRBD1 (6 bases). The CDR3 spans 16 residues. The germline gives CDR1 SGHVS, CDR2 FQNEAQ. Between the trimmed V and J ends, which lost 3 bases and 0 bases, there was a span of 14 bases.

The rearrangement joins TRBV5-1 to TRBJ1-1; TRBD1 is a possible D gene (5 bases). Germline loops: CDR1 SGHRS, CDR2 YFSETQ. V was pared by 4 bases and J by 3 bases, with 16 bases between. This CDR3 has 15 residues. The CDR3 DNA reads as TGCGCCAGCAGCACGCGGGCGGGGGGGGACACTGAAGCTTTCTTT. Its protein product is CASSTRAGGDTEAFF.

The V gene is TRBV7-9, the J gene TRBJ1-2, with 8 positions matching TRBD1. V was clipped by 7 bases and J by 10 bases; unmatched bases: 11. Germline V gene sequence: CDR1 SEHNR, CDR2 FQNEAQ (reference sequence). This CDR3 has 13 amino acids. This chain's CDR3 is CASKPDRAGLYTF. The CDR3, as DNA: TGTGCCAGCAAACCGGACAGGGCCGGTCTCTACACCTTC.

This chain connects TRBV6-5 to TRBJ2-1; 9 bases line up with TRBD2. With 1 base clipped from V and 9 bases from J, the junction kept 7 bases outside the gene matches. Germline V CDR1 and CDR2: MNHEY, SVGAGI. This CDR3 region has 15 residues. CDR3 DNA sequence: TGTGCCAGCAGTTACTGGCTAGCGGGGTTGGGTGAGCAGTTCTTC. This encodes CASSYWLAGLGEQFF.

CDR3 region: CAWTAAGGYGYTF. CDR3 DNA: TGTGCCTGGACCGCCGCAGGTGGCTATGGCTACACCTTC. The rearrangement links TRBV30 to TRBJ1-2; D ambiguous. The CDR3 is 13 amino acids. V lost 4 bases and J lost 4, with 13 bases in between. Germline V gene data show CDR1 as GTSNPN and CDR2 as SVGIG (reference sequence).

V usage is TRBV19 and J usage is TRBJ2-1, with D possibly being TRBD2 (6 bases). The germline V and J ends were trimmed by 5 bases and 2 bases, with 10 bases remaining between them. The germline V gene has CDR1 LNHDA and CDR2 SQIVND (reference sequence). The CDR3 is 14 amino acids. The CDR3 region is CASSGWEAYNEQFF. CDR3 sequence (DNA): TGTGCCAGTAGTGGCTGGGAGGCCTACAATGAGCAGTTCTTC.